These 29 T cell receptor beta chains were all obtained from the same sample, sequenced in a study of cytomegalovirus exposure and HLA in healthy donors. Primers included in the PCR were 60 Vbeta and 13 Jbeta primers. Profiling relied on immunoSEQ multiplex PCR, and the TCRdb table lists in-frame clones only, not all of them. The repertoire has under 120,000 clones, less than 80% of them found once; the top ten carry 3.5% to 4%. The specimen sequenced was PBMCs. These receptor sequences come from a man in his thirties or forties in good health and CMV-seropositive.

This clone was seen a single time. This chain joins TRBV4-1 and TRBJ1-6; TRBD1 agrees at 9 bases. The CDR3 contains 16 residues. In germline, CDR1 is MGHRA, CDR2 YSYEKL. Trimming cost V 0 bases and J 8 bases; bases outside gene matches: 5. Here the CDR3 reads CASSQETGTGYSPLHF. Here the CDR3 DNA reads TGCGCCAGCAGCCAAGAGACCGGGACAGGGTATTCACCCCTCCACTTT.

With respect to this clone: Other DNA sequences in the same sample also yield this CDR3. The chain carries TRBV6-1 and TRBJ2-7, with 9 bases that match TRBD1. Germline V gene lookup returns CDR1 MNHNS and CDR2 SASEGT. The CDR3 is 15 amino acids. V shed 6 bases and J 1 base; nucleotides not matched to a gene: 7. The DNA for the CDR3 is TGTGCCAGCAGCGCCCGGGACAGGGTATCCTACGAGCAGTACTTC. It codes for CASSARDRVSYEQYF.

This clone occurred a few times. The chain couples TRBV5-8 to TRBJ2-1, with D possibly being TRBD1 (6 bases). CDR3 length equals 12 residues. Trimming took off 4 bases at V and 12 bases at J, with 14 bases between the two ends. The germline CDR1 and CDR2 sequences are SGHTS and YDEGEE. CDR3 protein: CASSPQGYGQFF. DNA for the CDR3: TGTGCCAGCAGCCCCCAGGGGTACGGGCAGTTCTTC.

The CDR3 nucleotides read TGCGCCAGCAGCCAAGTCTTGGGGAGCAATGAGCAGTTCTTC. Its protein product is CASSQVLGSNEQFF. V gene TRBV4-1 combines with J gene TRBJ2-1; TRBD2 might be the D (5 bases). V was trimmed by 1 base and J by 6 bases, leaving 10 bases between them. This CDR3 spans 14 amino acids. CDR1 is MGHRA, CDR2 YSYEKL, per germline.

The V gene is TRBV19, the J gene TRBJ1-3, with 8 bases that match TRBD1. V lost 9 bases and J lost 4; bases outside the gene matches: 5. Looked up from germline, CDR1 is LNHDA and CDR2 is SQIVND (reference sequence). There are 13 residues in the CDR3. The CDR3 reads CASETGVGNTIYF. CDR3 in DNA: TGTGCCAGCGAGACAGGGGTAGGAAACACCATATATTTT. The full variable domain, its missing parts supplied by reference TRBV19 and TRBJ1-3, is DGGITQSPKYLFRKEGQNVTLSCEQNLNHDAMYWYRQDPGQGLRLIYYSQIVNDFQKGDIAEGYSVSREKKESFPLTVTSAQKNPTAFYLCASETGVGNTIYFGEGSWLTVV.

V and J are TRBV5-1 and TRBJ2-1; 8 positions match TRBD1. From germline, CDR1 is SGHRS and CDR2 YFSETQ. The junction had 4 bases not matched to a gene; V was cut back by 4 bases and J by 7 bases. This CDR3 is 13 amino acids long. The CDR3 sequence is CASSGQGVNEQFF. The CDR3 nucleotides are TGCGCCAGCAGCGGACAGGGAGTGAATGAGCAGTTCTTC.

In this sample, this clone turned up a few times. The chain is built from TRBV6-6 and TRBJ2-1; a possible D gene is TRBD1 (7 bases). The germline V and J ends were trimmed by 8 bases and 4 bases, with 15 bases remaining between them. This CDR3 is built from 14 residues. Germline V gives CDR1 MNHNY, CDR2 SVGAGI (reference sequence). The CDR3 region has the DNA TGTGCCAGCGGAGGGGCAGGGGGATACAATGAGCAGTTCTTC. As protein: CASGGAGGYNEQFF.

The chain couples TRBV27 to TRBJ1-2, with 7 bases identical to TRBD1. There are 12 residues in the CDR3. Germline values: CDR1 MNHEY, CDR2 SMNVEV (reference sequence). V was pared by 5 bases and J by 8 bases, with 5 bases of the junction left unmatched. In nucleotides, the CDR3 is TGTGCCAGCAGTCGACAGGGAATCGGCTACACCTTC. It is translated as CASSRQGIGYTF.

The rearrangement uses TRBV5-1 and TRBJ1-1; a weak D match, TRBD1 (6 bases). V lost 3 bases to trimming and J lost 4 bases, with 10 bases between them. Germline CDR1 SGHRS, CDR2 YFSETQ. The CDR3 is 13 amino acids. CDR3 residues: CASSSGQSTEAFF. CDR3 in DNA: TGCGCCAGCAGCTCTGGACAGTCCACTGAAGCTTTCTTT.

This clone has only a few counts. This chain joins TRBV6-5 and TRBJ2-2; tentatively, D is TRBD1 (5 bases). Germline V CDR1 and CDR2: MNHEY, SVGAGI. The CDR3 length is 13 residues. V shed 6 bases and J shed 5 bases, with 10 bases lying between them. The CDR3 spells CASRADRTGELFF. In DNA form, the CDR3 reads TGTGCCAGCAGAGCTGACAGAACCGGGGAGCTGTTTTTT.

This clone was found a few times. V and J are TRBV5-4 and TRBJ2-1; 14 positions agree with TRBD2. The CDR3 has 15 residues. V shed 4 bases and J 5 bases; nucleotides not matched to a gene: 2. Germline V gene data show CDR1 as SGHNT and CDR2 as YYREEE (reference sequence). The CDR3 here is CASSRTSGGHNEQFF. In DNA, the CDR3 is TGTGCCAGCAGCCGGACTAGCGGGGGGCACAATGAGCAGTTCTTC.

The CDR3 bases are TGTGCCAGCACGCCAGGTGACTATGGCTACACCTTC. The encoded protein is CASTPGDYGYTF. The chain carries TRBV27 and TRBJ1-2, with D unclear. The CDR3 length is 12 residues. Trimming took 7 bases from V and 3 from J, leaving 9 bases between them. The germline V gene encodes CDR1 MNHEY and CDR2 SMNVEV (reference sequence).

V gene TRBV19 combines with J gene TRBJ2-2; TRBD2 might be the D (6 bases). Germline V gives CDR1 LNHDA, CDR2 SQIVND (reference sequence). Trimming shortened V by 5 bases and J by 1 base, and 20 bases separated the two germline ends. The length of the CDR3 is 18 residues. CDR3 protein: CASSASTSRRKNTGELFF. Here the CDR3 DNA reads TGTGCCAGTAGTGCCTCGACTAGTCGGAGAAAGAACACCGGGGAGCTGTTTTTT.

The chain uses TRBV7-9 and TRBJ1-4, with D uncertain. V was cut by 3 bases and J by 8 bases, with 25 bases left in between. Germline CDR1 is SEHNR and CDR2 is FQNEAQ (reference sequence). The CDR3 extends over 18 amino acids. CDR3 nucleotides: TGTGCCAGCAGCTTCCTAACATCCGACGGGCAGAGGGAAGAAAAACTGTTTTTT. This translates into CASSFLTSDGQREEKLFF.

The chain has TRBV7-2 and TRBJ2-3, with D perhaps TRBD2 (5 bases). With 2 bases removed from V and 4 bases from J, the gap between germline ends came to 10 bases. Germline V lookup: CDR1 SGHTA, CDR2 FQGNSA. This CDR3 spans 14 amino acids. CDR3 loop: CASSLLGRADTQYF. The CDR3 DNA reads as TGTGCCAGCAGCTTACTGGGGAGAGCAGATACGCAGTATTTT.

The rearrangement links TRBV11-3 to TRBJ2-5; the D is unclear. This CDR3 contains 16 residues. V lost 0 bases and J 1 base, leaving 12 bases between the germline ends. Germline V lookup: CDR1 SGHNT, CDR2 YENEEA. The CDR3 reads CASSLDTLNSQETQYF. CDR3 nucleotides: TGTGCCAGCAGCTTAGACACACTAAATAGCCAAGAGACCCAGTACTTC.

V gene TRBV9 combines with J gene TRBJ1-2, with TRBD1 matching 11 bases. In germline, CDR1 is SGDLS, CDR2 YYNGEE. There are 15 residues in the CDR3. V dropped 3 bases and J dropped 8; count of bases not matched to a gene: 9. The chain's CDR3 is CASSAWTGGLDGYTF. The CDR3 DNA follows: TGTGCCAGCAGCGCCTGGACAGGGGGCTTGGACGGCTACACCTTC.

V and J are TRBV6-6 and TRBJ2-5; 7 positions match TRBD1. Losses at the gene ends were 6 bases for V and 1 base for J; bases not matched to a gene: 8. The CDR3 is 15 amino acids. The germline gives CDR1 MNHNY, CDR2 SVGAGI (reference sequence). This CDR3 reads CASRSGTAIQETQYF. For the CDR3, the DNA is TGTGCCAGCAGATCCGGGACAGCTATCCAAGAGACCCAGTACTTC.

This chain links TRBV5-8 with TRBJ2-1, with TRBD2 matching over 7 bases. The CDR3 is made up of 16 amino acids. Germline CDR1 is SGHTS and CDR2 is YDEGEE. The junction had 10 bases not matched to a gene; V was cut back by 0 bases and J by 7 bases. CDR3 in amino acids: CASSLGRTRRGNEQFF. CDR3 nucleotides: TGTGCCAGCAGCTTGGGTAGGACCAGGCGGGGGAATGAGCAGTTCTTC.

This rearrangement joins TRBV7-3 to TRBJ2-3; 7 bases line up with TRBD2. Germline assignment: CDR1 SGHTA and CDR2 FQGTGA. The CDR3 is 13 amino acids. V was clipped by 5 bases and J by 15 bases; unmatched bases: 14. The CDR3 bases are TGTGCCAGCAGCAGCCAAAGCGGGGACCCTGTTTATTTT. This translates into CASSSQSGDPVYF.

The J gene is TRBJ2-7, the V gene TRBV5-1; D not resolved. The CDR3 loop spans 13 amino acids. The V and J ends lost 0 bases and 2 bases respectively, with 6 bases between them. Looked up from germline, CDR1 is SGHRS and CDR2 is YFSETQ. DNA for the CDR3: TGCGCCAGCAGCTTGGACAGCACCTACGAGCAGTACTTC. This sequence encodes CASSLDSTYEQYF.

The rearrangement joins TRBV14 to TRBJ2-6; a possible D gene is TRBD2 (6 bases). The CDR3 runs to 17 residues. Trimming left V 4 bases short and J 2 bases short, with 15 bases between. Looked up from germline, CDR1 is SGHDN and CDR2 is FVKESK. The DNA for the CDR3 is TGTGCCAGCAGCCCCGGAGGGGTCTGGACTGGGGCCAACGTCCTGACTTTC. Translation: CASSPGGVWTGANVLTF.

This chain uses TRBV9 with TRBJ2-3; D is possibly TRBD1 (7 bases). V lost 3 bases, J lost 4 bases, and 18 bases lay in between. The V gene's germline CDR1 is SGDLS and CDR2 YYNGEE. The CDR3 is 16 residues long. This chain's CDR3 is CASSGGGTVFSDTQYF. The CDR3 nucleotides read TGTGCCAGCAGCGGAGGGGGGACAGTCTTTTCAGATACGCAGTATTTT.

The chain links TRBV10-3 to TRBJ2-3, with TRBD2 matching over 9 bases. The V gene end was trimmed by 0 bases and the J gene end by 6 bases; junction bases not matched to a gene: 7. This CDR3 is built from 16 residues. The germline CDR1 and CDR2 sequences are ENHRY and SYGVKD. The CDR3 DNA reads TGTGCCATCAGTGAGTCCTCTAGCGGGGACGGGGATACGCAGTATTTT. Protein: CAISESSSGDGDTQYF.

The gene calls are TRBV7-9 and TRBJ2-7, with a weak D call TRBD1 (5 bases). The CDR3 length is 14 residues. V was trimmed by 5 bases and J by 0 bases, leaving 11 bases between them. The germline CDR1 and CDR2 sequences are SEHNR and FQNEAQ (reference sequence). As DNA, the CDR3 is TGTGCCAGCAGCCTCCCAGACAGCTCCTACGAGCAGTACTTC. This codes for CASSLPDSSYEQYF.

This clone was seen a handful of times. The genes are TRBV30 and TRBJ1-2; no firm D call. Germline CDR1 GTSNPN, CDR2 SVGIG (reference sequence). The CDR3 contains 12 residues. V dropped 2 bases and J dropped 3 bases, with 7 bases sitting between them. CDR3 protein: CAWSMGDYGYTF. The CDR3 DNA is TGTGCCTGGAGTATGGGAGACTATGGCTACACCTTC.

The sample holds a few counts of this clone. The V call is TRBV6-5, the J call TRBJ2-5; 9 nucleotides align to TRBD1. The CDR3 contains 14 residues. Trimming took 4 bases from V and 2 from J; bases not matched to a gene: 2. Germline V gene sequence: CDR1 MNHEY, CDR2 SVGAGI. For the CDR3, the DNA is TGTGCCAGCAGTTCCGGGACAGGGCAAGAGACCCAGTACTTC. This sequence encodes CASSSGTGQETQYF.

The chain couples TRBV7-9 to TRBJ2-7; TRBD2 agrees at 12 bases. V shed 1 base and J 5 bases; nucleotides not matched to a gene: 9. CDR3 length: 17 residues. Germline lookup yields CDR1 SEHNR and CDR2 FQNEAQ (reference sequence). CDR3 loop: CASSLVVASGGAHEQYF. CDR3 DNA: TGTGCCAGCAGCTTAGTCGTTGCTAGCGGGGGGGCCCACGAGCAGTACTTC.

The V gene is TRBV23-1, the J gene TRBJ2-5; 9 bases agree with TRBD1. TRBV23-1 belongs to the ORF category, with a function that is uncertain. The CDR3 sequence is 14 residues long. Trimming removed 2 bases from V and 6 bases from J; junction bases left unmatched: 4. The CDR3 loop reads CASSQPQGAKTQYF. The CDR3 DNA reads TGCGCCAGCAGTCAACCACAGGGGGCAAAGACCCAGTACTTC.